Given below is one T cell receptor (beta chain) in context. TCRdb keeps only in-frame clones here, not all; method: immunoSEQ multiplex PCR. Of hundreds of thousands of clones listed, around 84% are singletons. This sample is drawn from a study of blood T cell repertoires in COVID-19. The sample consisted of peripheral blood. This TCR was recovered from a man of 80 years or more with acute or convalescent COVID-19.

CDR3 loop: CASPRVQELYGYTF. DNA of the CDR3: TGTGCCAGTCCCAGGGTGCAAGAGTTGTATGGCTACACCTTC. The chain uses TRBV27 and TRBJ1-2; TRBD1 is a possible D gene (5 bases). CDR1 and CDR2 from the germline V gene are MNHEY and SMNVEV (reference sequence). This CDR3 contains 14 residues. V dropped 9 bases and J dropped 5 bases, with 19 bases sitting between them.